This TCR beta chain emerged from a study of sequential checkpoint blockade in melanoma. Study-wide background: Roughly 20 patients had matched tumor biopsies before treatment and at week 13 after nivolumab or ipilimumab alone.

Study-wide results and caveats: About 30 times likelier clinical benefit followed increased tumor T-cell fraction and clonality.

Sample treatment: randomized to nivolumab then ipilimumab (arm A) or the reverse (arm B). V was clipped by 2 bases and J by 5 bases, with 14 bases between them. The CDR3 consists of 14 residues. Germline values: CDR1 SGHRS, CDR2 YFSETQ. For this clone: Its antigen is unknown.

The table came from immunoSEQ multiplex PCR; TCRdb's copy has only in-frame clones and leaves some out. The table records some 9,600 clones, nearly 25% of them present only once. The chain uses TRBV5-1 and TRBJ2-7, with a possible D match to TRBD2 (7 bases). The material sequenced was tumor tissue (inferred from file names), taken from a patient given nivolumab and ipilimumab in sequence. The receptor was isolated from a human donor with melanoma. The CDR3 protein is CASSFRGAVDEQYF. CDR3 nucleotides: TGCGCCAGCAGCTTTCGGGGGGCGGTCGACGAGCAGTACTTC. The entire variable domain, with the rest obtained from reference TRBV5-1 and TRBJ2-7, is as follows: KAGVTQTPRYLIKTRGQQVTLSCSPISGHRSVSWYQQTPGQGLQFLFEYFSETQRNKGNFPGRFSGRQFSNSRSEMNVSTLELGDSALYLCASSFRGAVDEQYFGPGTRLTVT.